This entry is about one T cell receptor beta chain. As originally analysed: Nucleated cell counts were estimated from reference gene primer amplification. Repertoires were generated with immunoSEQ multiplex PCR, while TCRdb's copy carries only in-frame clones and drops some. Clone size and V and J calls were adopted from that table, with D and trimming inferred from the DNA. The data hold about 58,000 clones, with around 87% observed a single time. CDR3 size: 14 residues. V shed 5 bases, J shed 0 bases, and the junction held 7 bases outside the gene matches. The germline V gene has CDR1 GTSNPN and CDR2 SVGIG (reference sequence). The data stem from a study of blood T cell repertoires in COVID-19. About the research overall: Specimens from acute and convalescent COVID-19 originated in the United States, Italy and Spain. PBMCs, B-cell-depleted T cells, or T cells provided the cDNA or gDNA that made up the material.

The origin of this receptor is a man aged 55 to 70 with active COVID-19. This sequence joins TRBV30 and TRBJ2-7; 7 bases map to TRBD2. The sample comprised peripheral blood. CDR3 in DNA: TGTGCCTGGCGCCTAGCGGCTTACTCCTACGAGCAGTACTTC. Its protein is CAWRLAAYSYEQYF.